The rows below give T cell receptor beta chains drawn from one sample of a study of blood T cell repertoires in COVID-19. Data came from immunoSEQ multiplex PCR; TCRdb stores just in-frame clones and leaves some out. The sample consists of some 500,000 clones, about 88% of them appearing once. Sample: peripheral blood. These receptors all stem from a woman aged 50 to 65 with COVID-19, enrolled during active disease. The CDR3 runs from the conserved cysteine through the conserved F or W. D genes are given only for firm matches. Size tells how often a clone was seen (once, few, many) or the class of an expanded clone, and some rows leave it out.

V: TRBV25-1
D: -
size: once
J: TRBJ1-6
CDR3: CASSAGRGWPLHF
DNA: TGTGCCAGCAGCGCAGGGCGGGGGTGGCCCCTCCACTTT

V: TRBV19
D: -
size: -
J: TRBJ1-5
CDR3: CASSITGRQDQPQHF
DNA: TGTGCCAGTAGTATTACAGGGCGGCAGGATCAGCCCCAGCATTTT

V: TRBV5-1
D: TRBD2
size: -
J: TRBJ2-7
CDR3: CASSSGGSEEQYF
DNA: TGCGCCAGCAGCTCGGGAGGGTCGGAGGAGCAGTACTTC

V: TRBV5-4
D: -
size: -
J: TRBJ2-7
CDR3: CASSGDGSSYEQYF
DNA: TGTGCCAGCAGCGGGGACGGGAGCTCCTACGAGCAGTACTTC

V: TRBV19
D: -
size: -
J: TRBJ1-2
CDR3: CASSPRPAEGDGYTF
DNA: TGTGCCAGTAGTCCCCGCCCGGCAGAGGGCGATGGCTACACCTTC

V: TRBV6-5
D: -
size: -
J: TRBJ1-4
CDR3: CASSKRREEKLFF
DNA: TGTGCCAGCTCGAAGAGGAGGGAAGAAAAACTGTTTTTT

V: TRBV18
D: TRBD1
size: -
J: TRBJ2-3
CDR3: CASSPPGWDRYDTDTQYF
DNA: TGTGCCAGCTCACCGCCCGGCTGGGACAGGTACGACACAGATACGCAGTATTTT

V: TRBV25-1
D: TRBD1
size: -
J: TRBJ1-6
CDR3: CASSAEGAFNSPLHF
DNA: TGTGCCAGCAGTGCCGAGGGGGCCTTTAATTCACCCCTCCACTTT

V: TRBV12-3/TRBV12-4
D: -
size: -
J: TRBJ1-2
CDR3: CASSFSDHGYTF
DNA: TGTGCCAGCAGTTTCAGCGACCACGGCTACACCTTC

V: TRBV5-1
D: -
size: -
J: TRBJ2-5
CDR3: CASGKRHGETQYF
DNA: TGCGCCAGCGGTAAGCGGCACGGGGAGACCCAGTACTTC

V: TRBV19
D: -
size: -
J: TRBJ1-1
CDR3: CASKLEGGTEAFF
DNA: TGTGCCAGTAAGCTGGAAGGGGGCACTGAAGCTTTCTTT

V: TRBV5-4
D: TRBD2
size: -
J: TRBJ2-1
CDR3: CASSLRRGGDYNEQFF
DNA: TGTGCCAGCAGCTTGCGGCGGGGGGGCGACTACAATGAGCAGTTCTTC

V: TRBV29-1
D: -
size: -
J: TRBJ2-3
CDR3: CSPLRGQVVDTQYF
DNA: TGCAGCCCCCTCAGAGGGCAGGTAGTAGATACGCAGTATTTT

V: TRBV24-1
D: -
size: -
J: TRBJ2-7
CDR3: CATSDGSSYEQYF
DNA: TGTGCCACCAGTGATGGCAGCTCCTACGAGCAGTACTTC

V: TRBV30
D: TRBD1
size: -
J: TRBJ1-2
CDR3: CACSLSTGGTGGYTF
DNA: TGTGCCTGTTCACTCTCGACAGGGGGTACGGGCGGCTACACCTTC

V: TRBV28
D: TRBD1
size: -
J: TRBJ2-5
CDR3: CASSPSTGVVETQYF
DNA: TGTGCCAGCAGTCCCTCGACAGGGGTGGTCGAGACCCAGTACTTC